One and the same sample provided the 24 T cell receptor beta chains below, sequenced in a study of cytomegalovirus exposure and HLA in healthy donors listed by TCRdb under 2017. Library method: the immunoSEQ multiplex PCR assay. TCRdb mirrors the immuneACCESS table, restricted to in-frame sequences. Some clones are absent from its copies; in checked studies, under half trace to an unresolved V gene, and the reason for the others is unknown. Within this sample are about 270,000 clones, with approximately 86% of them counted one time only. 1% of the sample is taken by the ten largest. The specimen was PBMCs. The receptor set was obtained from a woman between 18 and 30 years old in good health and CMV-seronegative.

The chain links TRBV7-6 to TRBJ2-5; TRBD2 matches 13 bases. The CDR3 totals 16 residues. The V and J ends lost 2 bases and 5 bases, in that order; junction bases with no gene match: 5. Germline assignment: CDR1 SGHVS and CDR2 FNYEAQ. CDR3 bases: TGTGCCAGCAGCTTAAGGACTAGCGGGAGAGAGGAGACCCAGTACTTC. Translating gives CASSLRTSGREETQYF.

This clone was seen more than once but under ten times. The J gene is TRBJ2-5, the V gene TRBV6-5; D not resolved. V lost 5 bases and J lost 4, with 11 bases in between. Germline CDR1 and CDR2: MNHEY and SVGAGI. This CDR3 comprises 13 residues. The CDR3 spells CASSRPLSETQYF. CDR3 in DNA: TGTGCCAGCAGTCGTCCTTTGTCAGAGACCCAGTACTTC.

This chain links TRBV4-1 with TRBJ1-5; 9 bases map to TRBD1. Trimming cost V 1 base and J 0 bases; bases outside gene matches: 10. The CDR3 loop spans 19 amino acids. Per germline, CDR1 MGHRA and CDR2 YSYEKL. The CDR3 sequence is CASSQVIQGASDSNQPQHF. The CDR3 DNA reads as TGCGCCAGCAGCCAAGTTATACAGGGGGCTAGCGATAGCAATCAGCCCCAGCATTTT.

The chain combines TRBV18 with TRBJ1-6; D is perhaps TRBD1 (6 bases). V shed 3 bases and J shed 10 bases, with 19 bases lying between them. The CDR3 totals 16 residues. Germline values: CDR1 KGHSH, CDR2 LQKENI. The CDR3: CASSPGDTGDSSPLHF. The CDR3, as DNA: TGTGCCAGCTCACCTGGGGACACGGGTGATAGCTCACCCCTCCACTTT.

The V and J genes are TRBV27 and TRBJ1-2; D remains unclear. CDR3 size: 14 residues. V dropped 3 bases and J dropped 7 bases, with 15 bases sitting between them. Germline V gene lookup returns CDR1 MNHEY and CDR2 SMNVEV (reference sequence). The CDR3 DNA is TGTGCCAGCAGTTTCGTCACCCGGGGAGGTGGCTACACCTTC. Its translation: CASSFVTRGGGYTF.

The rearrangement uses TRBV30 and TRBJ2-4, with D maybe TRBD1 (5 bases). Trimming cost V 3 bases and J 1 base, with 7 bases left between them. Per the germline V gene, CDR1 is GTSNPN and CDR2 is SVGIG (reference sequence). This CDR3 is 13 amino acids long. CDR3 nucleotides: TGTGCCTGGAGCAGGGTGGCCAAAAACATTCAGTACTTC. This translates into CAWSRVAKNIQYF.

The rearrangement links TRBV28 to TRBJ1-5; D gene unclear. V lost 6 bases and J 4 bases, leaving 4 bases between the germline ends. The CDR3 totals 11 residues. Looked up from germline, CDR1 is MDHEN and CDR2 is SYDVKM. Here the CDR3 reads CASRTNQPQHF. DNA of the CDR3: TGTGCCAGCAGAACTAATCAGCCCCAGCATTTT.

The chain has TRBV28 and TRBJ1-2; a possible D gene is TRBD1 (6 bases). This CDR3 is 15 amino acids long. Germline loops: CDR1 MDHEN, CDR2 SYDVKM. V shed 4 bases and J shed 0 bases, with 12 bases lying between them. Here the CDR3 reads CASSSYRAANYGYTF. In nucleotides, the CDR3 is TGTGCCAGCAGTTCCTACAGGGCGGCTAACTATGGCTACACCTTC.

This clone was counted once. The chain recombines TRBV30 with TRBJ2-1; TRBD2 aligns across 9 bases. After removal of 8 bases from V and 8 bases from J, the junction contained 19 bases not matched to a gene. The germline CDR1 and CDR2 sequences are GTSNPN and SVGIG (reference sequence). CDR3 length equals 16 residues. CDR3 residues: CALSRGLAGAGDEQFF. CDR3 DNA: TGTGCCCTCTCGAGAGGCTTAGCGGGGGCGGGCGATGAGCAGTTCTTC.

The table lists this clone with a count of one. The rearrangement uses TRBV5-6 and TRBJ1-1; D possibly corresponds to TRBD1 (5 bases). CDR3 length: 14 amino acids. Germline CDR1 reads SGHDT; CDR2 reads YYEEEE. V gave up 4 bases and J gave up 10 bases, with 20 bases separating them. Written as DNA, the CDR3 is TGTGCCAGCAGCCTTGGCGTTTCGTCCAGGGTAGCTTTCTTT. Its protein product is CASSLGVSSRVAFF.

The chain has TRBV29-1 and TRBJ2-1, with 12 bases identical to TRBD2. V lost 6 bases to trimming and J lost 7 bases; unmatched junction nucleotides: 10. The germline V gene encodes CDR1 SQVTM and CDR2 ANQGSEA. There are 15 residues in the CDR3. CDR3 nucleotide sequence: TGCAGCGTGGACAAACTAGCGGGAGGAAAGAATGAGCAGTTCTTC. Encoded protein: CSVDKLAGGKNEQFF.

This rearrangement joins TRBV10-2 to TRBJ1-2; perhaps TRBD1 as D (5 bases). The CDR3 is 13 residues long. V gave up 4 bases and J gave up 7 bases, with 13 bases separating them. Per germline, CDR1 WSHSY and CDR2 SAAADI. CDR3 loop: CASSGLQASGYTF. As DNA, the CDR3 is TGCGCCAGCAGTGGGTTACAGGCGAGTGGCTACACCTTC.

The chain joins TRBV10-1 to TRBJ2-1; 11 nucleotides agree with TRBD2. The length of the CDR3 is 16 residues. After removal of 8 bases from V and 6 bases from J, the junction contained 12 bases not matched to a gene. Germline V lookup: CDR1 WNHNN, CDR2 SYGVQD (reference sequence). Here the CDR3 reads CASGLLAGGVGNEQFF. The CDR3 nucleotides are TGCGCCAGCGGACTTTTAGCGGGAGGGGTAGGCAATGAGCAGTTCTTC.

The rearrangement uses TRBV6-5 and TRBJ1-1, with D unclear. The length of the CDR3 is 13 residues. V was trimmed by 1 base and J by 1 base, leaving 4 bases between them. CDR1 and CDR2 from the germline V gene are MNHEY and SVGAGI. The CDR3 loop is CASSYYKNTEAFF. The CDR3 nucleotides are TGTGCCAGCAGTTACTACAAGAACACTGAAGCTTTCTTT.

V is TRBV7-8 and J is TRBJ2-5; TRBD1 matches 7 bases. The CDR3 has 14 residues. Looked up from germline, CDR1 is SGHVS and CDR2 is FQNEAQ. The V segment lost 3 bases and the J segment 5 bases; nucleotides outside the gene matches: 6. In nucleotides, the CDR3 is TGTGCCAGCAGCTTCCAGGGGGATCGCGAGACCCAGTACTTC. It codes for CASSFQGDRETQYF.

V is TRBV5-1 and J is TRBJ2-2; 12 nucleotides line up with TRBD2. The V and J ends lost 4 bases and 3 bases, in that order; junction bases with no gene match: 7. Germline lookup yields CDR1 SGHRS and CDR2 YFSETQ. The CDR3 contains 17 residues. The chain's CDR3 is CASSIGTSGFYTGELFF. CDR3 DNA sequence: TGCGCCAGCAGCATTGGGACTAGCGGGTTCTACACCGGGGAGCTGTTTTTT.

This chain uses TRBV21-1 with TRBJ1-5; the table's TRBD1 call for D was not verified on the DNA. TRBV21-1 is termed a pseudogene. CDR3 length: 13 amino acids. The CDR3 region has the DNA TGTGCCCGACACAGGGGTAGCAATCAGCCCCAGCATTTT. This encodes CARHRGSNQPQHF.

CDR3 residues: CAISAEGPGGQPQHF. As DNA, the CDR3 is TGTGCCATCAGTGCAGAGGGGCCCGGGGGTCAGCCCCAGCATTTT. J is TRBJ1-5 and V is TRBV10-3; TRBD1 is a possible D gene (5 bases). Trimming took off 4 bases at V and 6 bases at J, with 16 bases between the two ends. Germline V CDR1 and CDR2: ENHRY, SYGVKD. CDR3 size: 15 residues.

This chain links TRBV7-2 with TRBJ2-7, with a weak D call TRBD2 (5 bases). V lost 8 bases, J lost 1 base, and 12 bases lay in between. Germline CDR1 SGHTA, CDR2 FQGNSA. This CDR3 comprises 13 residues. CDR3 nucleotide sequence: TGTGCCAGCCGCCGGGATTCATCCTACGAGCAGTACTTC. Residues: CASRRDSSYEQYF.

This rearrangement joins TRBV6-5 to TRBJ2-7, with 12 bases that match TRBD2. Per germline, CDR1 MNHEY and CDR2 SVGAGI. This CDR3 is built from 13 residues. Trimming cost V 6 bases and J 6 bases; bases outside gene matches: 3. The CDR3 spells CASSPSGRGEQYF. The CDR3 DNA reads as TGTGCCAGCAGCCCTAGCGGGAGGGGCGAGCAGTACTTC.

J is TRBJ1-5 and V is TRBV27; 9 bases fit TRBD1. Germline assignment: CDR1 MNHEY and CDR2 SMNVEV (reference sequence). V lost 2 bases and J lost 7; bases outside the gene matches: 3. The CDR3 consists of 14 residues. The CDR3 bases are TGTGCCAGCAGTTTAGGACAGGGGTCCCAGCCCCAGCATTTT. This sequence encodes CASSLGQGSQPQHF.

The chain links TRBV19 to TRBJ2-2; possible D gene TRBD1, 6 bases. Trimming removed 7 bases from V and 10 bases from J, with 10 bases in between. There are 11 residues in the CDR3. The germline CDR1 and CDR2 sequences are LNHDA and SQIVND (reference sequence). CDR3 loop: CASTQGSELFF. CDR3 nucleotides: TGTGCCAGTACTCAGGGGTCGGAGCTGTTTTTT.

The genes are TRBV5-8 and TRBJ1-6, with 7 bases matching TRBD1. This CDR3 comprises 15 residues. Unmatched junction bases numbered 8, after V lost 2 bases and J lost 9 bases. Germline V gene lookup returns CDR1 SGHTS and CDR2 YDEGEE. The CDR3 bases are TGTGCCAGCAGCTTAGTAGGGGGCGTCGGTTCACCCCTCCACTTT. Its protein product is CASSLVGGVGSPLHF.

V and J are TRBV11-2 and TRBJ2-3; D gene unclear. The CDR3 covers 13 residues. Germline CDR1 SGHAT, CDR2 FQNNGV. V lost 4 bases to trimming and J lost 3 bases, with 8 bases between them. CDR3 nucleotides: TGTGCCAGCAGCTCCCTAAAAACAGATACGCAGTATTTT. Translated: CASSSLKTDTQYF.